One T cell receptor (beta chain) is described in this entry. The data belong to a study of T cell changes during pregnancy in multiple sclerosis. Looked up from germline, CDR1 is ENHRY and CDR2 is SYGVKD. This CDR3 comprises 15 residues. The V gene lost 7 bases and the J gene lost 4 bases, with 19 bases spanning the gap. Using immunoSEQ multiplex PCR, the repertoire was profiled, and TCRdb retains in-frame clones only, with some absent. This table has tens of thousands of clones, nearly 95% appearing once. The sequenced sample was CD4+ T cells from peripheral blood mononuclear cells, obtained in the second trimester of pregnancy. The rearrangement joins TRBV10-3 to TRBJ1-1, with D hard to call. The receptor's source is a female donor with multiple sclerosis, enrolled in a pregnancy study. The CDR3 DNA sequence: TGTGCCATCAACGCCCTGGGCAGTTTTGGCACTGAAGCTTTCTTT. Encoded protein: CAINALGSFGTEAFF.